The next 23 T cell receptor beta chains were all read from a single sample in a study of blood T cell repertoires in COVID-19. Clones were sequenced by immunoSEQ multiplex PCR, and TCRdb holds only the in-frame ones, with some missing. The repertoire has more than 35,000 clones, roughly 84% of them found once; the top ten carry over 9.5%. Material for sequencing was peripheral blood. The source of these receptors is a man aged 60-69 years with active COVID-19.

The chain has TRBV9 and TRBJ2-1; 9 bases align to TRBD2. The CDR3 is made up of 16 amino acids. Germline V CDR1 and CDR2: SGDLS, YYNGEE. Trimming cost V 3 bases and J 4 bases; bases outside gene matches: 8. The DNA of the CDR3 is TGTGCCAGCAGCGGTGGGCGGCTAGCGGGATACAATGAGCAGTTCTTC. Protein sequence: CASSGGRLAGYNEQFF.

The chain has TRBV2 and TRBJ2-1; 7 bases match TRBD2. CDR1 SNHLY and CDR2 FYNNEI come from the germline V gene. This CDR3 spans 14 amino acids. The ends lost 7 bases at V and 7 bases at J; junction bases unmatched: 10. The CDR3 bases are TGTGCCAGCATTGTCGGGGGAGGGCAGAATGAGCAGTTCTTC. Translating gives CASIVGGGQNEQFF.

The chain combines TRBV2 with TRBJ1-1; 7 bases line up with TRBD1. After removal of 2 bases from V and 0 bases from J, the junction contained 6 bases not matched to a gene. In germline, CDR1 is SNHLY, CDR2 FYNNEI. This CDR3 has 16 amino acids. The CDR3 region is CASSERGLRVNTEAFF. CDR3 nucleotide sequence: TGTGCCAGCAGTGAAAGGGGGCTAAGGGTGAACACTGAAGCTTTCTTT.

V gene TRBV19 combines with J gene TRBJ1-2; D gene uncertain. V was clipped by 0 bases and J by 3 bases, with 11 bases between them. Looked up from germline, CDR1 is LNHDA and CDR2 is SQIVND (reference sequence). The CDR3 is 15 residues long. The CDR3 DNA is TGTGCCAGTAGTATAGATCGAAACCCAGACTATGGCTACACCTTC. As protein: CASSIDRNPDYGYTF.

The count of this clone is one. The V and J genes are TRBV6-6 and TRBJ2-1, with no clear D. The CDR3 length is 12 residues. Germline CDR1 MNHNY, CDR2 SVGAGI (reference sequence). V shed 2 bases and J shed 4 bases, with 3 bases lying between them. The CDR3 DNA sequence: TGTGCCAGCAGTTACACTTACAATGAGCAGTTCTTC. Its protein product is CASSYTYNEQFF.

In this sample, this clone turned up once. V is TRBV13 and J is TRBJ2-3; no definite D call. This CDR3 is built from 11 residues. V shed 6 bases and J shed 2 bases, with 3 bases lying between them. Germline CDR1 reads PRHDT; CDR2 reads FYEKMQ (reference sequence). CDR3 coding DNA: TGTGCCAGCAGACTCACAGATACGCAGTATTTT. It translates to CASRLTDTQYF.

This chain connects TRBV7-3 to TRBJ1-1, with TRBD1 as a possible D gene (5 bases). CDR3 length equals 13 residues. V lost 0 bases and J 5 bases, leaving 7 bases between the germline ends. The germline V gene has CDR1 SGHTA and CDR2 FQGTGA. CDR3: CASSLTGGTEAFF. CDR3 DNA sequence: TGTGCCAGCAGCTTAACCGGGGGTACTGAAGCTTTCTTT.

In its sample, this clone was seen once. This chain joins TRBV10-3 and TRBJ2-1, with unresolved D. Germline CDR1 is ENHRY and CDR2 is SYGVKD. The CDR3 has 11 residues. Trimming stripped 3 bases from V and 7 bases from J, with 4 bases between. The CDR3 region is CAISELNEQFF. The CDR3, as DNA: TGTGCCATCAGTGAACTGAATGAGCAGTTCTTC.

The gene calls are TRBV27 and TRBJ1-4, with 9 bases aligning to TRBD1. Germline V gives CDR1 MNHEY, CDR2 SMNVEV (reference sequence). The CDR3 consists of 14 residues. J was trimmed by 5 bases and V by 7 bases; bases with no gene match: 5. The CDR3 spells CASTQGQGNEKLFF. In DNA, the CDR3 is TGTGCCAGCACCCAAGGACAGGGGAATGAAAAACTGTTTTTT.

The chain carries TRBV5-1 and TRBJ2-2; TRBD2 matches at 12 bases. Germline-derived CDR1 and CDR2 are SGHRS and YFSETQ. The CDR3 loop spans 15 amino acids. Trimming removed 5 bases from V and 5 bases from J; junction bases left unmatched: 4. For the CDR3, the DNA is TGCGCCAGCAGTCCTAGCGGGAGGGAAACCGGGGAGCTGTTTTTT. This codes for CASSPSGRETGELFF. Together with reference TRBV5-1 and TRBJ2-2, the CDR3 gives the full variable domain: KAGVTQTPRYLIKTRGQQVTLSCSPISGHRSVSWYQQTPGQGLQFLFEYFSETQRNKGNFPGRFSGRQFSNSRSEMNVSTLELGDSALYLCASSPSGRETGELFFGEGSRLTVL.

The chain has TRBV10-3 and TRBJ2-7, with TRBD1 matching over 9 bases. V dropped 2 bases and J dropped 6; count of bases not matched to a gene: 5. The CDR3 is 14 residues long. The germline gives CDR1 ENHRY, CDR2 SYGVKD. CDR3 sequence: CAISEPRTGAEQYF. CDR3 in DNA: TGTGCCATCAGTGAGCCCCGGACAGGGGCCGAGCAGTACTTC.

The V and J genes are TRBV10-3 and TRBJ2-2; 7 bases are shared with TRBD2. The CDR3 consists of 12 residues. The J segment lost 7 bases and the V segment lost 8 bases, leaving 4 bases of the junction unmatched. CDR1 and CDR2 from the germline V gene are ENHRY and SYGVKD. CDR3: CAIRGDHGELFF. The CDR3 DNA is TGTGCCATCCGGGGGGATCACGGGGAGCTGTTTTTT.

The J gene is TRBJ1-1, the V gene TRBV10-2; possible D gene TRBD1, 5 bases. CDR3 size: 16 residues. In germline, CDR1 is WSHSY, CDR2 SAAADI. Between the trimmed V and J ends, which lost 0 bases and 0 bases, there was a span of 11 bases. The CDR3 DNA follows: TGCGCCAGCAGTGAGTCGGTCAGGGCAATGAACACTGAAGCTTTCTTT. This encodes CASSESVRAMNTEAFF.

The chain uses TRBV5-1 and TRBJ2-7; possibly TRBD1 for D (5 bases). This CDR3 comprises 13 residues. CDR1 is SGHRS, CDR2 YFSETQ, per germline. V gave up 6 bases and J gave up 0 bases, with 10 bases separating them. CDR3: CASTPQGSYEQYF. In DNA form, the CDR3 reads TGCGCCAGCACCCCCCAGGGCTCCTACGAGCAGTACTTC.

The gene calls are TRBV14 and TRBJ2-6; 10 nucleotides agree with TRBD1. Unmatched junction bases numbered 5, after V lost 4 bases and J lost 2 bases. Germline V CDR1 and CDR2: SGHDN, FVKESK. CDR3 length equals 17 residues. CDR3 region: CASSRGTGDPGANVLTF. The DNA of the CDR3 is TGTGCCAGCAGCCGCGGGACAGGGGACCCTGGGGCCAACGTCCTGACTTTC.

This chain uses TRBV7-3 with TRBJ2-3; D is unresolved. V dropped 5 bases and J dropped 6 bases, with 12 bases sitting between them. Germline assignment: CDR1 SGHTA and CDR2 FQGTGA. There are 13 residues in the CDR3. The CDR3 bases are TGTGCCAGCAGCGCCAACCCCAGGGATACGCAGTATTTT. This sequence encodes CASSANPRDTQYF. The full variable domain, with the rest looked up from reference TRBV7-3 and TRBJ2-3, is GAGVSQTPSNKVTEKGKYVELRCDPISGHTALYWYRQSLGQGPEFLIYFQGTGAADDSGLPNDRFFAVRPEGSVSTLKIQRTERGDSAVYLCASSANPRDTQYFGPGTRLTVL.

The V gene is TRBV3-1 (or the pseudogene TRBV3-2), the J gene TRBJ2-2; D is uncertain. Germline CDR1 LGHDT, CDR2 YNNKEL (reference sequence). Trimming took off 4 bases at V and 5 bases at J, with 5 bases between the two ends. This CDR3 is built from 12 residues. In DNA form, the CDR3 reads TGTGCCAGCAGCCTCTCGACCGGGGAGCTGTTTTTT. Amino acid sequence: CASSLSTGELFF.

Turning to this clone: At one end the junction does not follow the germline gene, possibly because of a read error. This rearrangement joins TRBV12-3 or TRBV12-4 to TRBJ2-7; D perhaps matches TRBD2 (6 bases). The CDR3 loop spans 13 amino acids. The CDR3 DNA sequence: TGTGCCAGCAGTTTAGCCGGTCCGGCTAGGAGGGTATTC. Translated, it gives CASSLAGPARRVF.

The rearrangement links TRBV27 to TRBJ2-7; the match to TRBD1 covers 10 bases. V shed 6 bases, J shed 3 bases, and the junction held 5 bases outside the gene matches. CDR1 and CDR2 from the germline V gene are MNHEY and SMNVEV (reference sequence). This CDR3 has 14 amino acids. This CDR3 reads CASSRDRGGYEQYF. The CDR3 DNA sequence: TGTGCCAGCAGCCGGGACAGGGGAGGCTACGAGCAGTACTTC.

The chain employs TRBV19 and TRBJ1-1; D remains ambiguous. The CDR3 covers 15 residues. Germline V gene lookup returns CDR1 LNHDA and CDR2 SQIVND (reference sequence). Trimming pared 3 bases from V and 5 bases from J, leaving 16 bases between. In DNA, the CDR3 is TGTGCCAGTAGTATTAGTCAGGTTGAGTGGACTGAAGCTTTCTTT. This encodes CASSISQVEWTEAFF.

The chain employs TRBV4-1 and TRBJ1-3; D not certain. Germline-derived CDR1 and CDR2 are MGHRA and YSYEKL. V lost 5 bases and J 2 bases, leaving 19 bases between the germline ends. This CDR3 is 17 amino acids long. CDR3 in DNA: TGCGCCAGCAGCTCGCGCGGGCAGTTTGGGGCTGGAAACACCATATATTTT. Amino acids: CASSSRGQFGAGNTIYF.

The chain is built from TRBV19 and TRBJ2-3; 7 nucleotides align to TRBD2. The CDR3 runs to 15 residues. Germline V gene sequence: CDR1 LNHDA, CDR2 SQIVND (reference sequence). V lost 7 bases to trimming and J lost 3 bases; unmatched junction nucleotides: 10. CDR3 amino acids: CASTSSASGTDTQYF. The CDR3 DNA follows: TGTGCCAGTACGTCCTCGGCTAGCGGAACAGATACGCAGTATTTT.

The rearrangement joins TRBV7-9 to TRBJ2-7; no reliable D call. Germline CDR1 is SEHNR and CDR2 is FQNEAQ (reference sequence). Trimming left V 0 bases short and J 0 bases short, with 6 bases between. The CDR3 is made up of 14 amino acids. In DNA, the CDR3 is TGTGCCAGCAGCTTAGCTCTAAGCTCCTACGAGCAGTACTTC. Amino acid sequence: CASSLALSSYEQYF.